The following is a T cell receptor (beta chain) sequence with its context. V trimming: 6 bases; J trimming: 5 bases; junction bases outside the gene matches: 2. This CDR3 is built from 13 residues. Germline values: CDR1 MNHEY, CDR2 SMNVEV (reference sequence). This specimen comes from a study of blood T cell repertoires in COVID-19. Across the whole study: Italy, Spain and the United States were the sources of the convalescent and acute COVID-19 samples. PBMCs, B-cell-depleted T cells, or T cells were the source of the cDNA or gDNA that made up the material.

Authors' analysis steps: Estimation of nucleated cell counts relied on the amplification of reference gene primers. Method: immunoSEQ multiplex PCR; TCRdb's copy keeps in-frame clones and lacks some. V and J calls plus clone size are reproduced from that table; the DNA served to infer D and trimming. The sample comprises fewer than 250,000 clones, around 80% of which are singletons, and more than 5.5% rests with the top ten. The sample taken for sequencing was peripheral blood. The V gene is TRBV27, the J gene TRBJ2-7, with 12 bases fitting TRBD2. The receptor's source is a human donor in a cohort sampled during active COVID-19. The DNA for the CDR3 is TGTGCCAGCAGATGGACTAGCGGGAACGAGCAGTACTTC. Amino acid sequence: CASRWTSGNEQYF.